The rows below give T cell receptor beta chains drawn from one sample of a study of T cell responses to AZD1222 COVID-19 vaccine. Only in-frame clones appear in the TCRdb table, and some are missing; sequencing was by immunoSEQ multiplex PCR. The repertoire holds about 160,000 clones, with just over 90% as singletons. The specimen comprised peripheral blood, sampled on day 0 of AZD1222 vaccination. The receptors were gathered from an adult in good health. The CDR3 runs from the conserved cysteine through the conserved F or W. Fields, in order: V gene, CDR3 length, CDR3 protein.

v_gene: TRBV7-9; len: 11; CDR3aa: CASSLDYEQYF
v_gene: TRBV5-1; len: 11; CDR3aa: CASSFDNEQFF
v_gene: TRBV5-8; len: 16; CDR3aa: CASSLWPGAGGETQYF
v_gene: TRBV28; len: 16; CDR3aa: CASSPTGQGASKEAFF
v_gene: TRBV28; len: 17; CDR3aa: CASSLAIRTGSGNTIYF
v_gene: TRBV6-1; len: 16; CDR3aa: CASSEGAGGPPDTQYF
v_gene: TRBV27; len: 13; CDR3aa: CASSFEGNYDYTF
v_gene: TRBV18; len: 17; CDR3aa: CASSPPGGPGGGEKLFF
v_gene: TRBV19; len: 15; CDR3aa: CASSIRAGLNTEAFF
v_gene: TRBV11-2; len: 16; CDR3aa: CASSLAFGTGTYEQYF
v_gene: TRBV18; len: 15; CDR3aa: CASSLRTGSTDTQYF
v_gene: TRBV6-6; len: 12; CDR3aa: CASSYSVQPQHF
v_gene: TRBV6-5; len: 14; CDR3aa: CASTQGQVGTEAFF
v_gene: TRBV6-5; len: 14; CDR3aa: CASSYGTLNEKLFF
v_gene: TRBV6-2/TRBV6-3; len: 15; CDR3aa: CASSYFPGAGNEQFF
v_gene: TRBV29-1; len: 14; CDR3aa: CSAGRGEVGNEQFF
v_gene: TRBV5-1; len: 13; CDR3aa: CASSRGQDDGYTF
v_gene: TRBV24-1; len: 13; CDR3aa: CATSLGHNSPLHF
v_gene: TRBV28; len: 13; CDR3aa: CASRRYSGNTIYF
v_gene: TRBV7-2; len: 16; CDR3aa: CASSADTGPAGGGYTF
v_gene: TRBV6-5; len: 16; CDR3aa: CASSSLRGTSEETQYF
v_gene: TRBV5-6; len: 13; CDR3aa: CASSLDNHYGYTF
v_gene: TRBV7-9; len: 16; CDR3aa: CASSPAPGQGDYGYTF
v_gene: TRBV12-5; len: 15; CDR3aa: CASGSGLAGQETQYF
v_gene: TRBV19; len: 17; CDR3aa: CASSIGRVAGDLDTQYF
v_gene: TRBV7-9; len: 16; CDR3aa: CASSPPRGRGNEKLFF
v_gene: TRBV15; len: 14; CDR3aa: CATSDGFAEDGYTF
v_gene: TRBV29-1; len: 16; CDR3aa: CSVEGGQGGVKNIQYF
v_gene: TRBV19; len: 15; CDR3aa: CASSIQDRGNQPQHF